The 10 T cell receptor beta chains listed next were all sequenced from one sample in a study of identical twins. Each CDR3 protein gets one entry after TCRdb re-called the 5' RACE reads with MiXCR. The profile shows 400,000 to 500,000 distinct CDR3 sequences, 13% to 15% of them singletons. The same sample was also studied in work on yellow fever vaccine responses in identical twins.

Sequencing was performed on CD4+ T cells sorted from blood. The receptors derive from a woman younger than 30 in good health.

The genes are TRBV4-2 and TRBJ2-1; the D gene is possibly TRBD1 (6 bases). The CDR3 runs to 16 residues. V was shortened by 0 bases and J by 0 bases, with 9 bases between the two germline ends. Germline V gene lookup returns CDR1 LGHNA and CDR2 YNFKEQ. The CDR3 loop reads CASSQEDRSSYNEQFF. The CDR3 nucleotides are TGTGCCAGCAGCCAAGAAGACAGGAGCTCCTACAATGAGCAGTTCTTC.

This sequence joins TRBV6-6 and TRBJ2-7; possibly TRBD2 for D (5 bases). CDR1 is MNHNY, CDR2 SVGAGI, per germline (reference sequence). CDR3 length: 13 residues. V was trimmed by 5 bases and J by 2 bases, leaving 10 bases between them. CDR3 region: CASSARDTYEQYF. CDR3 in DNA: TGTGCCAGCAGTGCGAGGGATACCTACGAGCAGTACTTC.

In the case of this clonotype: One base away lies a much larger clone, so this may be a sequencing read error. This chain connects TRBV20-1 to TRBJ2-3, with 7 nucleotides matching TRBD1. Germline trimming cut 5 bases from V and 6 bases from J; bases unmatched to any gene: 5. CDR1 and CDR2 from the germline V gene are DFQATT and SNEGSKA (reference sequence). The CDR3 totals 12 residues. The CDR3 region has the DNA TGCAGTGCTGATTTCAGGGGGGATACGCAGTATTTT. The encoded protein is CSADFRGDTQYF.

This clonotype was detected a few times. This chain uses TRBV4-3 with TRBJ2-3, with D hard to call. This CDR3 comprises 13 residues. With 1 base removed from V and 5 bases from J, the gap between germline ends came to 7 bases. The germline gives CDR1 LGHNA, CDR2 YSLEER. Here the CDR3 reads CASSQGREDTQYF. The CDR3 DNA reads as TGCGCCAGCAGCCAAGGTCGCGAAGATACGCAGTATTTT.

This clonotype has only a few counts. The chain has TRBV7-2 and TRBJ2-5, with 9 nucleotides matching TRBD2. J gave up 10 bases and V 0 bases, and 9 bases lay outside the gene matches. This CDR3 is built from 15 residues. CDR1 SGHTA and CDR2 FQGNSA come from the germline V gene. The CDR3 bases are TGTGCCAGCAGCTTAGCCGGCGGGGGGGACCTGAACCAGTACTTC. Encoded protein: CASSLAGGGDLNQYF. Variable domain in full (rest from reference TRBV7-2 and TRBJ2-5): GAGVSQSPSNKVTEKGKDVELRCDPISGHTALYWYRQSLGQGLEFLIYFQGNSAPDKSGLPSDRFSAERTGGSVSTLTIQRTQQEDSAVYLCASSLAGGGDLNQYFGPGTRLLVL.

This chain connects TRBV12-3 or TRBV12-4 to TRBJ2-1; 11 bases are shared with TRBD2. The CDR3 is 14 amino acids. The V segment lost 9 bases and the J segment 5 bases; nucleotides outside the gene matches: 6. The CDR3 loop is CASCSGGAHNEQFF. The DNA for the CDR3 is TGTGCCAGTTGTAGCGGGGGGGCGCACAATGAGCAGTTCTTC.

The chain couples TRBV7-2 to TRBJ2-1; 8 bases are a match to TRBD2. V was pared by 1 base and J by 5 bases, with 7 bases of the junction left unmatched. Germline V gene sequence: CDR1 SGHTA, CDR2 FQGNSA. The CDR3 is 16 residues long. The CDR3 DNA sequence: TGTGCCAGCAGCTTAGTGTTGCTAGCGGGTGACAATGAGCAGTTCTTC. This translates into CASSLVLLAGDNEQFF.

This sequence joins TRBV27 and TRBJ2-5, with D maybe TRBD1 (6 bases). Trimming cost V 4 bases and J 2 bases, with 17 bases left between them. Germline V gene sequence: CDR1 MNHEY, CDR2 SMNVEV (reference sequence). The CDR3 covers 16 residues. Written as DNA, the CDR3 is TGTGCCAGCAGTTCAGATGGGCTCAGGGGTCAAGAGACCCAGTACTTC. It codes for CASSSDGLRGQETQYF.

V usage is TRBV29-1 and J usage is TRBJ2-3; tentative D call: TRBD2 (6 bases). V lost 3 bases to trimming and J lost 2 bases, with 27 bases between them. This CDR3 is built from 19 residues. Per the germline V gene, CDR1 is SQVTM and CDR2 is ANQGSEA. The CDR3 loop is CSVEVWQSSATAPTDTQYF. The DNA for the CDR3 is TGCAGCGTTGAGGTGTGGCAGTCTAGCGCCACTGCCCCCACAGATACGCAGTATTTT.

The chain uses TRBV7-9 and TRBJ1-1; 7 bases map to TRBD1. The CDR3 contains 15 residues. J lost 3 bases, V lost 3 bases, and 7 bases had no gene match. Germline V gene sequence: CDR1 SEHNR, CDR2 FQNEAQ (reference sequence). The CDR3 protein is CASSFDREGYTEAFF. CDR3 nucleotides: TGTGCCAGCAGCTTCGACAGGGAGGGCTACACTGAAGCTTTCTTT. Supplemented by reference TRBV7-9 and TRBJ1-1, the full variable domain reads DTGVSQNPRHKITKRGQNVTFRCDPISEHNRLYWYRQTLGQGPEFLTYFQNEAQLEKSRLLSDRFSAERPKGSFSTLEIQRTEQGDSAMYLCASSFDREGYTEAFFGQGTRLTVV.